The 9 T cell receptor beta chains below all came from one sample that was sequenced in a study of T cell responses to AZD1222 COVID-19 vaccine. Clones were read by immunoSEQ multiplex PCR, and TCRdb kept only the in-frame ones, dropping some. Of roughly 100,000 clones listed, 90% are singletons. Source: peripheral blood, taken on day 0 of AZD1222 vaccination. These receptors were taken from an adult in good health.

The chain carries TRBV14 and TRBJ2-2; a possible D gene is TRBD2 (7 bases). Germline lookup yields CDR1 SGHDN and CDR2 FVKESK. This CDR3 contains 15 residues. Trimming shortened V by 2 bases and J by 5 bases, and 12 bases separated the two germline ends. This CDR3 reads CASSQRGGPTGELFF. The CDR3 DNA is TGTGCCAGCAGCCAAAGGGGGGGACCGACCGGGGAGCTGTTTTTT.

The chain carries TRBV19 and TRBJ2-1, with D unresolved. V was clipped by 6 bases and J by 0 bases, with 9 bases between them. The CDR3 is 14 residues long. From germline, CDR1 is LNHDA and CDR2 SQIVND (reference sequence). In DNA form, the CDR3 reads TGTGCCAGTAGGAAGGCTAGCTCCTACAATGAGCAGTTCTTC. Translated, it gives CASRKASSYNEQFF.

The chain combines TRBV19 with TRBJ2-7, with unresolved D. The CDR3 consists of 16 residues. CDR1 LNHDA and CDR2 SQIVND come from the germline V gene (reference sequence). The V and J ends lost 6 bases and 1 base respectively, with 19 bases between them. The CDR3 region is CASRAKAGKNSYEQYF. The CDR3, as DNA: TGTGCCAGTAGGGCCAAGGCTGGAAAAAATTCCTACGAGCAGTACTTC. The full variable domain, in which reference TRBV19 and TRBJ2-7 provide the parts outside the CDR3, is DGGITQSPKYLFRKEGQNVTLSCEQNLNHDAMYWYRQDPGQGLRLIYYSQIVNDFQKGDIAEGYSVSREKKESFPLTVTSAQKNPTAFYLCASRAKAGKNSYEQYFGPGTRLTVT.

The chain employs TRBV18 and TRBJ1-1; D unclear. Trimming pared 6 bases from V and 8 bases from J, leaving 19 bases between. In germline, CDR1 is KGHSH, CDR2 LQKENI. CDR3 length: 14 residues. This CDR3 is CASSPITSGKEAFF. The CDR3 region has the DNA TGTGCCAGCTCCCCAATCACTTCCGGAAAGGAAGCTTTCTTT.

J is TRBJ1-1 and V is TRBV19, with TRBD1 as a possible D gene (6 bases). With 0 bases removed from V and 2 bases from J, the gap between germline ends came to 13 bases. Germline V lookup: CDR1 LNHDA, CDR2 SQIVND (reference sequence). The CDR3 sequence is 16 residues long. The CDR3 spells CASSIDGGRANTEAFF. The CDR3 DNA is TGTGCCAGTAGTATAGATGGGGGCAGGGCAAACACTGAAGCTTTCTTT.

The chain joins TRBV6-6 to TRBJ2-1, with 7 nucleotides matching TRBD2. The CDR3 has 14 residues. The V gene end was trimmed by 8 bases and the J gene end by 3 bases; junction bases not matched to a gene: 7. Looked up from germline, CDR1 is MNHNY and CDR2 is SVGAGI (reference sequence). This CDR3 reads CASSPSSGYNEQFF. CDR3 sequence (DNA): TGTGCCAGCTCTCCATCTAGCGGCTACAATGAGCAGTTCTTC.

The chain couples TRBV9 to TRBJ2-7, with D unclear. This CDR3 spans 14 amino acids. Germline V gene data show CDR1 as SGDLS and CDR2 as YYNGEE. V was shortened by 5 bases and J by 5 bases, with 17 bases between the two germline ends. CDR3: CASSSHTLDHEQYF. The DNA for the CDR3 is TGTGCCAGCAGTTCGCACACACTCGACCACGAGCAGTACTTC.

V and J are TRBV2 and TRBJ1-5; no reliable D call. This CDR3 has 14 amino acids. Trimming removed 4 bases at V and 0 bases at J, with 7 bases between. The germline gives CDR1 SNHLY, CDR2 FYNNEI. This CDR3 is CASSVDPSNQPQHF. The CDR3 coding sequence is TGTGCCAGCAGTGTAGACCCTAGCAATCAGCCCCAGCATTTT.

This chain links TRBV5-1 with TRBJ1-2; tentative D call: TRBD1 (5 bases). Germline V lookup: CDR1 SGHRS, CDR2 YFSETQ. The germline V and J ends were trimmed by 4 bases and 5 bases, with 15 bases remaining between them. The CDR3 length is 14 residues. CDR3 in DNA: TGCGCCAGCAGCCGCGTTGGGGGAGTTTATGGCTACACCTTC. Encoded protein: CASSRVGGVYGYTF.